What follows is one T cell receptor (beta chain) and its context. Its antigen is not yet known. Base qualities are not provided; no much larger clone lies one nucleotide away. This sample is part of a study of a mutant IDH1 vaccine in newly diagnosed glioma (dated by TCRdb to the early 2020s). In the study overall: Vaccination was initiated 4-6 weeks after radiotherapy alone, or concurrently with temozolomide cycles in the chemotherapy-containing groups. Of the approximately 33 treated patients, about 62% were male and approximately 40% were female, and the mean age was roughly 40 years. Before enrollment, patients had received standard therapy of radiotherapy alone, temozolomide alone, or radiochemotherapy with temozolomide; most received the combination. The week-35 safety follow-up was designated visit V12, and the week-47 end of study was designated visit V13. Peripheral blood was collected at six visits: V03 (baseline), V05, V07, V10, V12 and V13. For exploratory analyses, approximately 25 treated patients had longitudinal TCRB deep sequencing done wherever samples were available. The investigation overall reported the following: Pseudoprogression seemed to be unrelated to changes in the top peripheral T cell clonotypes found by TCRB sequencing. PBMC samples for TCRB deep sequencing were selected based on availability. The authors stated that sample limitations prevented analyses of patient blood samples from being reproduced. Vaccine-induced immune responses across multiple MHC alleles were detected in over 85% of patients.

The time point label, read with the paper, signifies: week 35, safety follow-up. Each vaccine dose, consisting of 300 ug of a 20-mer mutant IDH1 peptide in Montanide, was administered subcutaneously with topical imiquimod. Patients received eight vaccinations in weeks 1, 3, 5, 7, 11, 15, 19 and 23, corresponding to visits V03 through V10. All donors had newly diagnosed IDH1-mutant astrocytomas of WHO grade 3 or 4 that showed loss of nuclear ATRX. The samples were drawn from NOA16, a multicentre, single-arm, open-label phase I trial in Germany that tested a mutant IDH1 peptide vaccine in humans for the first time. Genomic DNA for TCRB sequencing was extracted from EDTA blood using the DNeasy Blood and Tissue Kit. Library prep was done by the immunoSEQ multiplex PCR assay. Rearranged TCR beta chain sequences were amplified using the hsTCRB Kit according to the manufacturer's protocol. TCRB libraries were sequenced on an Illumina MiSeq. In the original analysis: The kit vendor's proprietary platform handled demultiplexing, trimming and gene mapping. In TCRdb, the immuneACCESS table is reduced to in-frame sequences with V and J assigned. These tables do not hold every clone; where another copy was compared, an unresolved V gene accounts for under half, and the others remain unexplained. Clone size and the V and J calls come from that table; the DNA yielded D and trimming. This sample has 31,000 or so clones in its table, and over 65% of those were observed once. Clones ranked in the top ten supply 10% to 12% of the sample.

The CDR3 numbers 14 residues from cysteine through phenylalanine. Solely the CDR3 DNA is kept, with 42 bases framed from the first base. CDR1 and CDR2 were assigned from the germline V gene as SNHLY and FYNNEI. At the junction V is shortened by 9 bases and J by 5 bases; bases outside the gene matches: 10. This sample comprised PBMCs, obtained from a glioma patient whose treatment included an IDH1 peptide vaccine. This clonotype was obtained from a woman aged 40 to 50 with glioma. The rearranged chain carries TRBV2 and TRBJ1-2, with TRBD1 identical over 9 junction bases. The sequenced DNA: TGTGCCAGTAGGGTACAGGGGGCTTTTTATGGCTACACCTTC. It is translated as CASRVQGAFYGYTF.